Sequencing of this T cell receptor beta chain was carried out in a study of CD8 T cells in ankylosing spondylitis. Study-level findings and limits: Apparently characteristic of ankylosing spondylitis blood was a TCR beta motif (fewer than 10 highly homologous variants). The disease-linked clones had a CD8+ phenotype and low blood frequencies.

TCRdb redid the calling of the 5' RACE reads with MiXCR, one entry per CDR3 protein. The table lists 200,000 to 250,000 distinct CDR3 sequences, roughly 26% of them singletons. This clonotype was seen repeatedly, ten times or more. The antigen remains undetermined. The length of the CDR3 is 14 residues. Germline CDR1 reads DFQATT; CDR2 reads SNEGSKA (reference sequence). Trimming took off 6 bases at V and 8 bases at J, with 22 bases between the two ends. The sequence came from a male donor with ankylosing spondylitis or in good health (not recorded which). Sequenced input: blood, either unsorted or a sorted T cell fraction (not recorded which). V gene TRBV20-1 combines with J gene TRBJ1-1; D perhaps matches TRBD1 (6 bases). The DNA of the CDR3 is TGCAGTGCCAGAAATCCACAGGGTGGGTCAGAAGCTTTCTTT. Its translation: CSARNPQGGSEAFF.